The 5 T cell receptor beta chains given below trace back to one sample, sequenced in a study of graft-versus-host responses after intestinal transplantation. Assay: immunoSEQ multiplex PCR; the TCRdb copy retains only in-frame clones and omits some. The sample shows over 15,000 clones, 75% to 95% of them seen only once. Material: PBMCs, obtained around 350 days after transplant. These receptors originate from a human patient who received an intestinal transplant, so some T cells may come from the graft donor.

This clone was observed a single time. The chain combines TRBV9 with TRBJ2-1; D is perhaps TRBD1 (5 bases). The germline V gene encodes CDR1 SGDLS and CDR2 YYNGEE. CDR3 length: 16 amino acids. V lost 0 bases and J 0 bases, leaving 10 bases between the germline ends. The CDR3 sequence: CASSVETVPSYNEQFF. The CDR3 DNA is TGTGCCAGCAGCGTAGAGACAGTTCCCTCCTACAATGAGCAGTTCTTC.

This chain connects TRBV7-2 to TRBJ2-7; D possibly corresponds to TRBD1 (5 bases). The V and J ends lost 1 base and 3 bases respectively, with 10 bases between them. The CDR3 length is 14 residues. CDR1 and CDR2 from the germline V gene are SGHTA and FQGNSA. The CDR3 region is CASSLDAGFYEQYF. In DNA, the CDR3 is TGTGCCAGCAGCTTAGACGCAGGGTTCTACGAGCAGTACTTC.

CDR3 in amino acids: CASSYSTSGAYEQYF. The CDR3 DNA reads TGTGCCAGCAGTTACTCGACTAGCGGAGCCTACGAGCAGTACTTC. This chain connects TRBV6-5 to TRBJ2-7; 9 nucleotides align to TRBD2. The CDR3 has 15 amino acids. With 0 bases clipped from V and 2 bases from J, the junction kept 2 bases outside the gene matches. Germline CDR1 reads MNHEY; CDR2 reads SVGAGI.

This chain joins TRBV23-1 and TRBJ2-7, with 8 nucleotides matching TRBD2. TRBV23-1 is given ORF status, its function remaining uncertain. V shed 2 bases and J 4 bases; nucleotides not matched to a gene: 7. The CDR3 runs to 15 residues. DNA for the CDR3: TGCGCCAGCAGTCAACCCAATAGCGGGGTATACGAGCAGTACTTC. It codes for CASSQPNSGVYEQYF.

V gene TRBV27 combines with J gene TRBJ2-7; D may correspond to TRBD1 or TRBD2 (5 bases each). CDR1 is MNHEY, CDR2 SMNVEV, per germline (reference sequence). V gave up 0 bases and J gave up 3 bases, with 6 bases separating them. This CDR3 is built from 13 residues. The CDR3 is CASSLSGGYEQYF. DNA for the CDR3: TGTGCCAGCAGTTTATCTGGGGGCTACGAGCAGTACTTC.